These 5 T cell receptor beta chains share one sample of origin, sequenced in a study of cytomegalovirus exposure and HLA in healthy donors. The study ran its PCR with 60 Vbeta and 13 Jbeta primers. Here immunoSEQ multiplex PCR was the method, and the copy in TCRdb shows in-frame clones only, minus some. The top ten hold more than 4.5% of the sample, which has about 97,000 clones, over 75% seen once. Sequenced sample: PBMCs. These receptors originate from a man aged 40-50 years in good health and CMV-seropositive.

This chain uses TRBV7-9 with TRBJ1-3; D is uncertain. Deletions cut 2 bases from V and 1 base from J, with 6 bases between. Per germline, CDR1 SEHNR and CDR2 FQNEAQ (reference sequence). CDR3 length equals 14 residues. The CDR3 region is CASSLSLSGNTIYF. CDR3 sequence (DNA): TGTGCCAGCAGCTTATCACTATCTGGAAACACCATATATTTT.

V usage is TRBV5-1 and J usage is TRBJ1-3; D not resolved. CDR1 and CDR2 from the germline V gene are SGHRS and YFSETQ. Trimming shortened V by 4 bases and J by 0 bases, and 8 bases separated the two germline ends. CDR3 length: 14 residues. The CDR3 sequence is CASSPDYSGNTIYF. The CDR3 coding sequence is TGCGCCAGCAGCCCCGACTACTCTGGAAACACCATATATTTT.

V usage is TRBV30 and J usage is TRBJ1-6; 8 bases match TRBD1. CDR3 length: 15 residues. Germline assignment: CDR1 GTSNPN and CDR2 SVGIG (reference sequence). V shed 5 bases, J shed 0 bases, and the junction held 3 bases outside the gene matches. CDR3 protein: CAWLGQGSYNSPLHF. The CDR3 DNA is TGTGCCTGGCTTGGACAGGGCTCCTATAATTCACCCCTCCACTTT.

The V and J genes are TRBV29-1 and TRBJ2-3; tentatively, D is TRBD2 (6 bases). V was clipped by 4 bases and J by 0 bases, with 8 bases between them. This CDR3 region has 13 residues. Germline V gene data show CDR1 as SQVTM and CDR2 as ANQGSEA. The CDR3 here is CSVVRDSTDTQYF. The CDR3 nucleotides are TGCAGCGTTGTGCGGGACAGCACAGATACGCAGTATTTT.

The rearrangement links TRBV5-5 to TRBJ2-7, with TRBD1 as a possible D gene (6 bases). From germline, CDR1 is SGHKS and CDR2 YYEKEE (reference sequence). With 0 bases removed from V and 3 bases from J, the gap between germline ends came to 7 bases. The CDR3 runs 13 residues. CDR3 sequence reads: CASSLAQGYEQYF. The CDR3, as DNA: TGTGCCAGCAGCTTGGCACAGGGCTACGAGCAGTACTTC.